What follows is one TCR beta chain and its context. The V gene's germline CDR1 is KGHSH and CDR2 LQKENI. The V end lost 6 bases, the J end lost 8 bases, and 11 bases lay between the germline ends. The CDR3 has 12 amino acids. This specimen belongs to a study of blood T cell repertoires in COVID-19. Across the whole study: Both acute and convalescent COVID-19 samples were obtained from the United States, Italy and Spain. Sample material is recorded as cDNA or gDNA derived from T cells, B-cell-depleted T cells, or PBMCs.

Method: immunoSEQ multiplex PCR; TCRdb's copy keeps in-frame clones and lacks some. The sample yields a few hundred thousand clones, just under 85% seen once. The rearrangement joins TRBV18 to TRBJ2-1; no clear D gene. The sequence came from a woman aged 50 to 60 with active or convalescent COVID-19. The sample was peripheral blood. CDR3 sequence (DNA): TGTGCCAGCTCCCCTGGTTCGGATGAGCAGTTCTTC. This gives the protein CASSPGSDEQFF.